A selection of T cell receptor beta chains follows, all from one sample in a study of cytomegalovirus exposure and HLA in healthy donors. Data came from immunoSEQ multiplex PCR; TCRdb stores just in-frame clones and leaves some out. The sample carries 200,000 to 250,000 clones, roughly 80% recorded once. The specimen sequenced was PBMCs. These receptors originate from a man aged 30-40 years in good health and CMV-seronegative. Both conserved end residues are part of each CDR3. D genes are given only for firm matches. Clone size is shown for a subset of rows, as once, few, many or a class of expanded clone.

v_call	clone_size	cdr3_length	j_call	d_call	cdr3_aa	cdr3_nt
TRBV10-3	.	16	TRBJ1-5	TRBD1	CAISESTGGGNQPQHF	TGTGCCATCAGTGAGTCGACAGGGGGCGGCAATCAGCCCCAGCATTTT
TRBV5-4	few	14	TRBJ2-5	.	CASSLGSNRETQYF	TGTGCCAGCAGCTTGGGATCAAACCGGGAGACCCAGTACTTC
TRBV28	.	14	TRBJ1-6	.	CASSRGGANSPLHF	TGTGCCAGCAGCCGAGGGGGGGCGAATTCACCCCTCCACTTT
TRBV7-8	.	16	TRBJ1-5	.	CASSFGTTIGNQPQHF	TGTGCCAGCAGCTTCGGGACTACCATCGGCAATCAGCCCCAGCATTTT
TRBV5-1	.	13	TRBJ1-2	.	CASSSTGNYGYTF	TGCGCCAGCAGCAGTACAGGGAACTATGGCTACACCTTC
TRBV13	few	17	TRBJ1-1	.	CASSFYPGLGENTEAFF	TGTGCCAGCAGCTTTTACCCGGGCCTCGGGGAGAACACTGAAGCTTTCTTT
TRBV2	.	10	TRBJ2-3	.	CASQGDTQYF	TGTGCCAGTCAGGGAGATACGCAGTATTTT
TRBV5-1	.	15	TRBJ2-5	TRBD1	CASSQKDRVGETQYF	TGCGCCAGCAGCCAAAAAGACAGGGTGGGGGAGACCCAGTACTTC
TRBV15	.	11	TRBJ2-5	.	CATSSGATQYF	TGTGCCACCAGCAGCGGAGCCACCCAGTACTTC
TRBV2	.	16	TRBJ2-3	TRBD2	CASRHAGGPRPDTQYF	TGTGCCAGCAGACATGCGGGGGGCCCTCGCCCAGATACGCAGTATTTT
TRBV6-5	.	16	TRBJ1-6	TRBD1	CASSYTGTGANSPLHF	TGTGCCAGCAGTTACACAGGGACAGGGGCAAATTCACCCCTCCACTTT
TRBV28	.	14	TRBJ2-7	.	CASSLGGNLYEQYF	TGTGCCAGCAGTCTCGGAGGGAACCTCTACGAGCAGTACTTC
TRBV7-2	.	16	TRBJ2-5	.	CASSFFPPGNQETQYF	TGTGCCAGCAGCTTTTTCCCGCCAGGGAACCAAGAGACCCAGTACTTC
TRBV2	.	15	TRBJ1-5	.	CASTTEQVGNQPQHF	TGTGCCAGCACTACAGAGCAGGTTGGCAATCAGCCCCAGCATTTT
TRBV5-6	.	12	TRBJ1-2	.	CASSLASFGYTF	TGTGCCAGCAGCTTGGCTAGTTTTGGCTACACCTTC
TRBV9	few	13	TRBJ2-3	.	CASSPGLASTQYF	TGTGCCAGCAGCCCGGGCCTAGCTTCTACGCAGTATTTT
TRBV28	.	16	TRBJ2-3	TRBD2	CASSTMGTSRTDTQYF	TGTGCCAGCAGCACTATGGGGACTAGCCGCACAGATACGCAGTATTTT
TRBV9	.	15	TRBJ1-2	TRBD1	CASSLRDSLNYGYTF	TGTGCCAGCAGCCTAAGGGACAGCCTAAACTATGGCTACACCTTC
TRBV7-9	.	14	TRBJ1-1	TRBD1	CASRADRGASEAFF	TGTGCCAGCAGAGCGGACAGGGGCGCGTCTGAAGCTTTCTTT
TRBV7-6	.	12	TRBJ1-1	.	CASGGGGTEAFF	TGTGCCAGCGGCGGGGGAGGAACTGAAGCTTTCTTT
TRBV7-9	.	16	TRBJ1-1	TRBD1	CASSHPTGGRNTEAFF	TGTGCCAGCAGCCATCCGACAGGGGGCAGAAACACTGAAGCTTTCTTT
TRBV2	.	15	TRBJ2-7	.	CASSEARGQQYEQYF	TGTGCCAGCAGTGAAGCGCGAGGACAGCAATACGAGCAGTACTTC
TRBV4-2	.	16	TRBJ1-5	TRBD1	CASSQDGQGQGQPQHF	TGTGCCAGCAGCCAAGATGGACAGGGGCAAGGGCAGCCCCAGCATTTT
TRBV25-1	.	14	TRBJ2-3	.	CASSEPRPTDTQYF	TGTGCCAGCAGTGAACCCCGTCCCACAGATACGCAGTATTTT
TRBV27	.	15	TRBJ1-1	.	CASSSFRVRATEAFF	TGTGCCAGCAGCTCCTTCAGGGTCCGTGCGACTGAAGCTTTCTTT
TRBV10-1	.	16	TRBJ2-2	TRBD1	CASSERTGAATGELFF	TGCGCCAGCAGTGAGCGGACAGGTGCGGCCACCGGGGAGCTGTTTTTT
TRBV11-2	.	14	TRBJ1-1	.	CASSSGLMNTEAFF	TGTGCCAGCAGCTCCGGACTCATGAACACTGAAGCTTTCTTT